The 10 T cell receptor beta chains in this list originate from one sample, sequenced in a study of cytomegalovirus exposure and HLA in healthy donors. PCR involved 60 Vbeta and 13 Jbeta primers. TCRdb keeps only in-frame clones here, not all; method: immunoSEQ multiplex PCR. The sample has about 130,000 clones; about 71% are singletons. The sample consisted of PBMCs. The receptors stem from a woman aged 55-70 years in good health and CMV-seropositive.

The V call is TRBV13, the J call TRBJ1-2, with D perhaps TRBD1 (5 bases). Germline CDR1 reads PRHDT; CDR2 reads FYEKMQ (reference sequence). CDR3 length equals 14 residues. V was trimmed by 0 bases and J by 4 bases, leaving 9 bases between them. The CDR3 spells CASSLGGRAYGYTF. The CDR3 DNA reads as TGTGCCAGCAGCTTAGGCGGCAGGGCCTATGGCTACACCTTC.

The chain joins TRBV5-1 to TRBJ2-3; no clear D. Germline values: CDR1 SGHRS, CDR2 YFSETQ. V lost 0 bases and J lost 4, with 3 bases in between. The CDR3 loop spans 12 amino acids. DNA for the CDR3: TGCGCCAGCAGCTTGGGAGCAGATACGCAGTATTTT. The encoded protein is CASSLGADTQYF.

This clone showed up just a few times. The gene calls are TRBV6-5 and TRBJ1-4; 7 bases are a match to TRBD1. The germline gives CDR1 MNHEY, CDR2 SVGAGI. The ends lost 5 bases at V and 9 bases at J; junction bases unmatched: 9. CDR3 size: 14 residues. CDR3 loop: CASSRGTDKQKLFF. The CDR3 DNA reads as TGTGCCAGCAGTCGCGGGACAGATAAGCAAAAACTGTTTTTT.

This clone was found a few times. The chain has TRBV6-6 and TRBJ1-1; TRBD1 might be the D (5 bases). V was pared by 2 bases and J by 7 bases, with 14 bases between. There are 14 residues in the CDR3. From germline, CDR1 is MNHNY and CDR2 SVGAGI (reference sequence). DNA for the CDR3: TGTGCCAGCAGTTACACTCCACGGACAATTGAAGCTTTCTTT. This codes for CASSYTPRTIEAFF.

V and J are TRBV5-1 and TRBJ2-3; TRBD1 aligns across 8 bases. V lost 0 bases, J lost 6 bases, and 6 bases stayed unmatched. The CDR3 spans 15 residues. Looked up from germline, CDR1 is SGHRS and CDR2 is YFSETQ. The CDR3 loop reads CASSLDPGGRDTQYF. For the CDR3, the DNA is TGCGCCAGCAGCTTGGATCCAGGGGGCAGGGATACGCAGTATTTT.

For the CDR3, the DNA is TGTGCCAGCAGTTTAGAGAGCCTCCGGGACAGGTCCAACGAGCAGTACTTC. This encodes CASSLESLRDRSNEQYF. The chain combines TRBV28 with TRBJ2-7, with 8 bases identical to TRBD1. This CDR3 is built from 17 residues. Germline trimming cut 2 bases from V and 5 bases from J; bases unmatched to any gene: 14. Germline CDR1 and CDR2: MDHEN and SYDVKM. The complete variable domain, with remaining parts taken from reference TRBV28 and TRBJ2-7, reads DVKVTQSSRYLVKRTGEKVFLECVQDMDHENMFWYRQDPGLGLRLIYFSYDVKMKEKGDIPEGYSVSREKKERFSLILESASTNQTSMYLCASSLESLRDRSNEQYFGPGTRLTVT.

The chain employs TRBV18 and TRBJ1-2; D call uncertain. V was pared by 0 bases and J by 4 bases, with 15 bases between. The CDR3 is made up of 16 amino acids. Per the germline V gene, CDR1 is KGHSH and CDR2 is LQKENI. CDR3 amino acids: CASSPPLAGSIYGYTF. CDR3 DNA: TGTGCCAGCTCACCACCGTTGGCAGGCTCAATCTATGGCTACACCTTC.

The chain joins TRBV5-6 to TRBJ2-2, with D uncertain. CDR1 and CDR2 (germline): SGHDT, YYEEEE. Between the trimmed V and J ends, which lost 1 base and 0 bases, there was a span of 4 bases. There are 14 residues in the CDR3. The CDR3 sequence is CASSLTANTGELFF. CDR3 nucleotides: TGTGCCAGCAGCTTGACGGCGAACACCGGGGAGCTGTTTTTT.

The V call is TRBV29-1, the J call TRBJ1-1, with unresolved D. V dropped 6 bases and J dropped 1 base, with 15 bases sitting between them. This CDR3 has 14 amino acids. Germline CDR1 is SQVTM and CDR2 is ANQGSEA. The CDR3 DNA is TGCAGCGTCAAAACAACACGACAGAACACTGAAGCTTTCTTT. It yields the protein CSVKTTRQNTEAFF.

This clone has more than one count but fewer than ten. This chain joins TRBV28 and TRBJ1-1; D unclear. CDR3 length: 14 amino acids. Germline V gives CDR1 MDHEN, CDR2 SYDVKM. Trimming cost V 3 bases and J 0 bases, with 8 bases left between them. The CDR3 here is CASSFRSMNTEAFF. As DNA, the CDR3 is TGTGCCAGCAGTTTCAGAAGTATGAACACTGAAGCTTTCTTT.